The clone carrying this TCR beta chain has a handful of counts. Its cognate antigen is unknown. This sample is drawn from a study of vaccination and CD4 T cells after COVID-19. On the study more broadly: Drawing of post-COVID samples took place a median roughly 100 days after diagnosis (range 35 to 161). At days 161 to 241 post-vaccination, as well as at day 14, a few convalescent patients were sampled. For post-vaccine samples, collection took place a median approximately 72 days after dose two, ranging from 14 to 241. Study-level results: Relatively few convalescent patients were studied, without early post-infection timepoints.

TCRdb re-analysed the PCR reads in MiXCR, keeping a single row per CDR3 protein. The data contain 25,000 to 30,000 distinct CDR3 sequences, 51% of them singletons. As to time point: late sampling 161 to 241 days after vaccination in three convalescent patients. Germline values: CDR1 DFQATT, CDR2 SNEGSKA (reference sequence). V was pared by 6 bases and J by 7 bases, with 20 bases of the junction left unmatched. The CDR3 has 17 amino acids. This chain joins TRBV20-1 and TRBJ2-1; 8 nucleotides match TRBD2. The clonotype originates from a human donor who had recovered from COVID-19. The sequences come from CD4+ T cells from blood, collected about 7 months after SARS-CoV-2 vaccination. The CDR3: CSARDSGEGPRGNEQFF. The DNA for the CDR3 is TGCAGTGCCCGAGATAGCGGGGAGGGCCCGCGAGGTAATGAGCAGTTCTTC.